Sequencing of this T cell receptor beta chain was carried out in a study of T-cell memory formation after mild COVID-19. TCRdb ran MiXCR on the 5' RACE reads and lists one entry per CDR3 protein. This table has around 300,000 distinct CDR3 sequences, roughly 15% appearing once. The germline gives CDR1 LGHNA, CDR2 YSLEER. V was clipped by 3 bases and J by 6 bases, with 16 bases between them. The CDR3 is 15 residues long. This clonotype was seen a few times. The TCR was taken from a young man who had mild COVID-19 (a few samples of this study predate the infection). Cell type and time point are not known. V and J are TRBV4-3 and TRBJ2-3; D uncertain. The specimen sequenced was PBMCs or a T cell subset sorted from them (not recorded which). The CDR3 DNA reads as TGCGCCAGCAGCCACACCCGTGGTCCGGCGGATACGCAGTATTTT. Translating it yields CASSHTRGPADTQYF.